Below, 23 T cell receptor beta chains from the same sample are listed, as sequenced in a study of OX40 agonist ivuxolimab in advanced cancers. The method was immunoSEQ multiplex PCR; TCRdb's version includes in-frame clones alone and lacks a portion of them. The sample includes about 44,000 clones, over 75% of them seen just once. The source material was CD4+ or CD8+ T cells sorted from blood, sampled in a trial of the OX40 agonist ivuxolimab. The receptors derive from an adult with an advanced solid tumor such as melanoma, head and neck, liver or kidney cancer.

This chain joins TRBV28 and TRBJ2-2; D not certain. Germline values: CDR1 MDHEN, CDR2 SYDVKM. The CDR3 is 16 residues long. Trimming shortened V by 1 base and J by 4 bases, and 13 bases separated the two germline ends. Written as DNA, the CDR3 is TGTGCCAGCAGTTTATCTCCAGCAAGGAGCACCGGGGAGCTGTTTTTT. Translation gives CASSLSPARSTGELFF.

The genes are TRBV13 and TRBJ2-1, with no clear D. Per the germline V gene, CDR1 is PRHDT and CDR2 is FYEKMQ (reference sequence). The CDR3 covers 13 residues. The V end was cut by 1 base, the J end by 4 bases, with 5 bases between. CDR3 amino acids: CASSLASYNEQFF. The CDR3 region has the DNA TGTGCCAGCAGCTTAGCATCTTACAATGAGCAGTTCTTC. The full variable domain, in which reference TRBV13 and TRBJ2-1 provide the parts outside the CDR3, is AAGVIQSPRHLIKEKRETATLKCYPIPRHDTVYWYQQGPGQDPQFLISFYEKMQSDKGSIPDRFSAQQFSDYHSELNMSSLELGDSALYFCASSLASYNEQFFGPGTRLTVL.

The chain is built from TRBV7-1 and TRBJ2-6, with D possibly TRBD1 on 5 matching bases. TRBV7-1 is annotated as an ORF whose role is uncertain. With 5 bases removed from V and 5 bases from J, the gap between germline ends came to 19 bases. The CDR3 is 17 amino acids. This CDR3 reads CASSDQEGQSRANVLTF. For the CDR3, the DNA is TGTGCCAGCAGCGATCAAGAAGGACAAAGTCGGGCCAACGTCCTGACTTTC.

DNA of the CDR3: TGTGCCAGCCAGCAGACCCGCGGGGCCCAAGAGACCCAGTACTTC. It specifies CASQQTRGAQETQYF. The rearrangement joins TRBV21-1 to TRBJ2-5; TRBD2, the D gene given by the table, was not confirmed from the DNA. TRBV21-1 is a pseudogene segment. The CDR3 extends over 15 amino acids.

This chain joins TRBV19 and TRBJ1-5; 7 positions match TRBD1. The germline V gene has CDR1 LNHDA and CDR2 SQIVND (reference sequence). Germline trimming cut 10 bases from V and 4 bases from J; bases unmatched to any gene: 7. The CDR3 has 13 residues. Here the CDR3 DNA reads TGTGCCACTTGGGGACAGATTAATCAGCCCCAGCATTTT. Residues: CATWGQINQPQHF.

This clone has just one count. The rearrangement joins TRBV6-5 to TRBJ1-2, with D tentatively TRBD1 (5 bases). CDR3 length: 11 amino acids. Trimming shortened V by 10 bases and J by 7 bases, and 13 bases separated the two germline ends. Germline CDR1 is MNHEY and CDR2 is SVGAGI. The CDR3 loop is CATWGITGYTF. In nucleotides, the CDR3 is TGTGCCACCTGGGGGATTACTGGCTACACCTTC.

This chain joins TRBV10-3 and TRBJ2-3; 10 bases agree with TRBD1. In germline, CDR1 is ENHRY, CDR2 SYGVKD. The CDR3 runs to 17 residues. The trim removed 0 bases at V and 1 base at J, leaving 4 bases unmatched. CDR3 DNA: TGTGCCATCAGTGAGTCCTCCGGGACAGGGGGCACAGATACGCAGTATTTT. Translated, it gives CAISESSGTGGTDTQYF.

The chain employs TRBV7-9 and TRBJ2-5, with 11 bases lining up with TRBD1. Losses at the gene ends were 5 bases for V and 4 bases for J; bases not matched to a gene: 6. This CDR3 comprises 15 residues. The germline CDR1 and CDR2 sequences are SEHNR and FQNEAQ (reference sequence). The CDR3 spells CASSHGTGGGETQYF. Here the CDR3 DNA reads TGTGCCAGCAGCCATGGGACAGGGGGTGGAGAGACCCAGTACTTC.

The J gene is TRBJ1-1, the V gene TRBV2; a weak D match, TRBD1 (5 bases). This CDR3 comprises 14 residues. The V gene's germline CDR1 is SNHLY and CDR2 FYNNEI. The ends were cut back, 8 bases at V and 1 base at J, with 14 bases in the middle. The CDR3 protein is CASLPFGGNTEAFF. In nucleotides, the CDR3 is TGTGCCAGCTTGCCGTTTGGGGGGAACACTGAAGCTTTCTTT. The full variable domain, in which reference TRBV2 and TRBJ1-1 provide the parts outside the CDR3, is EPEVTQTPSHQVTQMGQEVILRCVPISNHLYFYWYRQILGQKVEFLVSFYNNEISEKSEIFDDQFSVERPDGSNFTLKIRSTKLEDSAMYFCASLPFGGNTEAFFGQGTRLTVV.

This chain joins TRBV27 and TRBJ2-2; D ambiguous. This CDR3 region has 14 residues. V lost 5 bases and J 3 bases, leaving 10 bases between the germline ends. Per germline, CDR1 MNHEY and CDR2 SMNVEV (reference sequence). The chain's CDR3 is CASSKQFHTGELFF. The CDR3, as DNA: TGTGCCAGCAGTAAACAGTTTCACACCGGGGAGCTGTTTTTT.

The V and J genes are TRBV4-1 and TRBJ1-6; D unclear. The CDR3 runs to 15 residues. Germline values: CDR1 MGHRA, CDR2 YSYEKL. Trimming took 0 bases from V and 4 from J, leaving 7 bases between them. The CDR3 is CASSQDAGYNSPLHF. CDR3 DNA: TGCGCCAGCAGCCAAGATGCGGGTTATAATTCACCCCTCCACTTT.

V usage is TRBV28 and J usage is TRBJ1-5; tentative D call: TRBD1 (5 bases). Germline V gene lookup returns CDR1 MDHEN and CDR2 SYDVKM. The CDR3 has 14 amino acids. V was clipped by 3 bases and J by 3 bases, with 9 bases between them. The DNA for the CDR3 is TGTGCCAGCAGTTTTGGGGGTACCAATCAGCCCCAGCATTTT. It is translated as CASSFGGTNQPQHF.

CDR3 loop: CASSADYGYTF. The DNA of the CDR3 is TGCGCCAGCAGCGCCGACTATGGCTACACCTTC. The genes are TRBV4-3 and TRBJ1-2; D is unclear. V was clipped by 5 bases and J by 3 bases, with 4 bases between them. The CDR3 totals 11 residues. Per germline, CDR1 LGHNA and CDR2 YSLEER.

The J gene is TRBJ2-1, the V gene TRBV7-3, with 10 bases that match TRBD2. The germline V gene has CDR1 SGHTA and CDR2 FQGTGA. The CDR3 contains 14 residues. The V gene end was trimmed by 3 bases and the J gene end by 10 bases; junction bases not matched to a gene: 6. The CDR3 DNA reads TGTGCCAGCAGCTTGGTGAGCGGGGGGGCGGAGCAGTTCTTC. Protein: CASSLVSGGAEQFF.

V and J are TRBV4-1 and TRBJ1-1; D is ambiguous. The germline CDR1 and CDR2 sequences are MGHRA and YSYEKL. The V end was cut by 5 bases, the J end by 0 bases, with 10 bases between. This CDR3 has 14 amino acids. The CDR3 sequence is CASSIQAMNTEAFF. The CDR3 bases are TGCGCCAGCAGCATCCAGGCGATGAACACTGAAGCTTTCTTT.

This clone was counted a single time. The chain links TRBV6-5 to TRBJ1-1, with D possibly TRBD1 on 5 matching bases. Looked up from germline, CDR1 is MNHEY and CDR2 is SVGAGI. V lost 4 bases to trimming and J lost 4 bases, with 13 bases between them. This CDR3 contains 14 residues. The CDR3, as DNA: TGTGCCAGCAGTTTTCACCGAGGGACCACTGAAGCTTTCTTT. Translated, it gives CASSFHRGTTEAFF.

The CDR3 DNA sequence: TGCGCCAGCAGCCAAGTGGACCTTAGCAATCAGCCCCAGCATTTT. This sequence encodes CASSQVDLSNQPQHF. The chain joins TRBV4-1 to TRBJ1-5; D call uncertain. V gave up 1 base and J gave up 0 bases, with 7 bases separating them. This CDR3 region has 15 residues. The germline gives CDR1 MGHRA, CDR2 YSYEKL.

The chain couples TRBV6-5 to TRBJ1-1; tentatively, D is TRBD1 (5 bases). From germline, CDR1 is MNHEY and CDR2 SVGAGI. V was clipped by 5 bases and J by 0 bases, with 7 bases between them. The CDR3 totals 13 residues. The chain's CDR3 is CASSMTVNTEAFF. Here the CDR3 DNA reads TGTGCCAGCAGTATGACAGTGAACACTGAAGCTTTCTTT.

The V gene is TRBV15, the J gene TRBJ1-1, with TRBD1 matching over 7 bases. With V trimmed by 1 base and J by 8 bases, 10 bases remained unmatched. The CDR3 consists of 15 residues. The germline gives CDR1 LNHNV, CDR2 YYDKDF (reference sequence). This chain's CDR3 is CATSRGVQGRVEAFF. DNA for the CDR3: TGTGCCACCAGCAGAGGGGTACAGGGGAGAGTAGAAGCTTTCTTT.

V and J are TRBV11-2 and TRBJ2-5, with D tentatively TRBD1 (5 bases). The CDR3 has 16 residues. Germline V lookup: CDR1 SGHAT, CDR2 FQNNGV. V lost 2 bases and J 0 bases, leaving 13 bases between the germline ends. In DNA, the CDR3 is TGTGCCAGCAGCTTACGGTCTAAGGGGTACCAAGAGACCCAGTACTTC. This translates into CASSLRSKGYQETQYF.

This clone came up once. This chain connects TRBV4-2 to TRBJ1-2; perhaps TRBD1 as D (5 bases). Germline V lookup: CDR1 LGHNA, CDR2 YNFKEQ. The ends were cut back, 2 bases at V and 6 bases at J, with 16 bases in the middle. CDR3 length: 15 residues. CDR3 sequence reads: CASSQPGTRINGYTF. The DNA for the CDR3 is TGTGCCAGCAGCCAACCCGGGACCAGGATCAATGGCTACACCTTC.

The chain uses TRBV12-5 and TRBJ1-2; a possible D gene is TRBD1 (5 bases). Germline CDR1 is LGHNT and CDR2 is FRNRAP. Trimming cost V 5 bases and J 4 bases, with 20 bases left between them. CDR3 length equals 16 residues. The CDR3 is CASGPTGGTWAYGYTF. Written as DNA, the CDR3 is TGTGCTAGTGGTCCTACGGGGGGGACGTGGGCCTATGGCTACACCTTC.

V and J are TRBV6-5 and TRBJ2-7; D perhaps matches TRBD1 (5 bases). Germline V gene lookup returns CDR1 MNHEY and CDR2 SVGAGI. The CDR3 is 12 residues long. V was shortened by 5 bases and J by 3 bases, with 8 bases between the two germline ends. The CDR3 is CASSTQGYEQYV. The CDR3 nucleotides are TGTGCCAGCAGTACTCAGGGCTACGAGCAGTACGTC.